Sequencing of this TCR beta chain was carried out in a study of metastatic and nonmetastatic thyroid tumors. Overall study: Patients with malignant and benign thyroid disease provided blood and tumor or nodule tissue, whose repertoires were compared. General study points: Reportedly, malignant thyroid tumors had significantly higher TCR beta diversity than benign nodules, in blood and tumor.

The V and J ends lost 7 bases and 3 bases respectively, with 10 bases between them. The CDR3 is 12 amino acids. Germline assignment: CDR1 MNHNS and CDR2 SASEGT. Patients had received no treatment of any kind before thyroid surgery. Study processing details: CDR3 was compared across clinicopathological groups, and the resulting differences were used to build a distant-metastasis classifier for papillary thyroid cancer. With MiXCR, TCRdb reprocessed the PCR reads. The V and J calls were determined by TCRdb, not by the authors. The sample lists 53,000 or so clones; approximately 20% were seen once. Details on this clone: What it binds is not known.

The rearrangement joins TRBV6-1 to TRBJ2-7, with D perhaps being TRBD1 or TRBD2 (5 bases each). This receptor was taken from a female donor with papillary thyroid cancer or a benign thyroid nodule (not recorded which). Some clones in this sample may be carry-over from other donors' samples. The sequencing input was blood. CDR3 protein: CASTRGVYEQYF. For the CDR3, the DNA is TGTGCCAGCACCAGAGGGGTCTACGAGCAGTACTTC.